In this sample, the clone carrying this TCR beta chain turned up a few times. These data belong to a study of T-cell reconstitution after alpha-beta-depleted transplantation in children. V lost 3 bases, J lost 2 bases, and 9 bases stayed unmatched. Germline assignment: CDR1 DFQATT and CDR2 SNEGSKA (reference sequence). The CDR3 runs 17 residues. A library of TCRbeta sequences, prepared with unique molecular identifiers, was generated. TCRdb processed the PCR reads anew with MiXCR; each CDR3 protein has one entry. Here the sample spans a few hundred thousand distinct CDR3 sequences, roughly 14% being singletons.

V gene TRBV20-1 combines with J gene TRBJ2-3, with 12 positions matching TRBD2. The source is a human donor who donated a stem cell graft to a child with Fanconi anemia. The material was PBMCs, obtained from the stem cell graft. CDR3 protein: CSASPPSGGANTDTQYF. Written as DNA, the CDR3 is TGCAGTGCTAGCCCCCCTAGCGGGGGGGCGAACACAGATACGCAGTATTTT.